This is a list of T cell receptor beta chains from one sample in a study of PD-1 blockade in classical Hodgkin lymphoma. Profiling relied on immunoSEQ multiplex PCR, and the TCRdb table lists in-frame clones only, not all of them. The sample shows 95,000 to 100,000 clones, roughly 91% of them seen only once. The material sequenced was peripheral blood mononuclear cells (PBMCs), taken before the second cycle of nivolumab. The receptors stem from a human donor with classical Hodgkin lymphoma. CDR3s include the opening cysteine and the closing phenylalanine or tryptophan. The D gene is left open where the match is weak.

D gene | V gene | CDR3 protein
NA | TRBV10-1 | CASSERGGTYNEQFF
TRBD1 | TRBV29-1 | CSVTRQGRVNTEAFF
TRBD1 | TRBV6-6 | CASSHRGSEAFF
NA | TRBV5-6 | CASSLVDRTTYGYTF
NA | TRBV2 | CASRGGTLQRGTEAFF
NA | TRBV30 | CAWMRAPPYEQYF
NA | TRBV28 | CASSFQGGTDTQYF
NA | TRBV7-6 | CASSQEGETTNEKLFF
NA | TRBV2 | CASSEAGIGNQPQHF
NA | TRBV9 | CASSGGTWVGEQYF
NA | TRBV20-1 | CRTGGALEFF
NA | TRBV9 | CASSVQLGSATGELFF
NA | TRBV7-2 | CASSLVVPGWELFF
TRBD1 | TRBV4-2 | CASSQDLQGASQPQHF
NA | TRBV7-2 | CASSLEGSEKLFF
NA | TRBV6-5 | CASSYYLGFGTDTQYF
NA | TRBV4-1 | CASSQDFEAGNSPLHF
NA | TRBV7-9 | CASSLGPPVREKLFF
TRBD1 | TRBV19 | CASSIGTGFSGANVLTF
NA | TRBV19 | CASSIDHGFPWEQYF
NA | TRBV7-8 | CASSFFSQGTGAFF
NA | TRBV5-6 | CASSFSETQYF
NA | TRBV18 | CASSPQGTEDTQYF
TRBD1 | TRBV7-2 | CASSSPGRGWDQPQHF
TRBD1 | TRBV7-2 | CASRGTGVQNSPLHF
NA | TRBV5-4 | CASSSWTGNTIYF
TRBD1 | TRBV7-2 | CASSAQTGGNQPQHF
NA | TRBV27 | CASRKIDSNQPQHF
NA | TRBV7-8 | CASSLSDTEAFF
TRBD1 | TRBV15 | CATSRGVGQSTDTQYF
NA | TRBV4-1 | CASSQDGSRMNTGELFF
TRBD1 | TRBV19 | CASSSRGPTYNEQFF
NA | TRBV5-1 | CASSTGTVQETQYF
NA | TRBV6-5 | CASSRENTEAFF
NA | TRBV6-6 | CASRGITTVNEQFF
NA | TRBV5-3 | CARSGPTEDLYNEQFF
NA | TRBV9 | CASSRDFPTGELFF
TRBD1 | TRBV28 | CASRRQGASSSSGGYTF
TRBD2 | TRBV19 | CASSPTSGPYEQYF
TRBD1 | TRBV7-9 | CASSLFRDRGRFRQETQYF
NA | TRBV9 | CASSAPRDNEQFF
TRBD2 | TRBV19 | CASGGGSTGELFF
NA | TRBV2 | CASRPQAWGKVLTF
TRBD1 | TRBV6-1 | CASSENQRGRDRRETQYF
NA | TRBV7-2 | CASSLRGATDTQYF
TRBD1 | TRBV15 | CATSRDGTGASPLHF
NA | TRBV27 | CASSLTANYGYTF
TRBD1 | TRBV25-1 | CASSEYDRAEKLFF